This T cell receptor (beta chain) was recovered during a study of cytomegalovirus exposure and HLA in healthy donors. Overall study results and limits: Later work showed greater clonal expansion in HLA-associated TCR beta chains than in equally common others.

The PCR employed 60 Vbeta primers together with 13 Jbeta primers. Data came from immunoSEQ multiplex PCR; TCRdb stores just in-frame clones and leaves some out. The sample records some 110,000 clones, 82% being singletons. CDR3 length: 14 residues. The junction had 3 bases not matched to a gene; V was cut back by 0 bases and J by 5 bases. Germline values: CDR1 KGHSH, CDR2 LQKENI. Points on this clone: Antigen unknown. This specimen includes other DNA sequences encoding the same CDR3.

The rearrangement links TRBV18 to TRBJ2-5; 7 nucleotides align to TRBD1. This clonotype originated in a man in his forties or fifties in good health and CMV-seronegative. Sequenced sample: PBMCs. The CDR3 bases are TGTGCCAGCTCACCACCGACAGGGCGGGAGACCCAGTACTTC. This sequence encodes CASSPPTGRETQYF.